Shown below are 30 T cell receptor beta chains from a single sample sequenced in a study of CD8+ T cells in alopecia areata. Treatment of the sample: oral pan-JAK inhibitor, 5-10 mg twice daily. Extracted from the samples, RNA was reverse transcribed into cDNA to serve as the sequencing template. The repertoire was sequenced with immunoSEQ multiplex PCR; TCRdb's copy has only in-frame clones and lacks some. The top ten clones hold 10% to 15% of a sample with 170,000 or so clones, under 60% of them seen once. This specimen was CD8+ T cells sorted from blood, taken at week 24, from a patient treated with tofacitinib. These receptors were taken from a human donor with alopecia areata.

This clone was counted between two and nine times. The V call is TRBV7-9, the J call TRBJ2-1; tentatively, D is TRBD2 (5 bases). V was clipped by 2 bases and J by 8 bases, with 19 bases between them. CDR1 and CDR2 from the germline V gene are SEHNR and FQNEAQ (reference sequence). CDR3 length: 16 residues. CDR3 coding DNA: TGTGCCAGCAGCTTACGGACTCCCCAGGTTGTCGATGAGCAGTTCTTC. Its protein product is CASSLRTPQVVDEQFF.

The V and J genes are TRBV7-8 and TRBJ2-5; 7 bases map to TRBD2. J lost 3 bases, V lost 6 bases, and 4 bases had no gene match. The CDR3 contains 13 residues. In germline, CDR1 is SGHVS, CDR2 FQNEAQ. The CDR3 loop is CASRPAGKETQYF. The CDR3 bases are TGTGCCAGCAGACCAGCGGGGAAAGAGACCCAGTACTTC.

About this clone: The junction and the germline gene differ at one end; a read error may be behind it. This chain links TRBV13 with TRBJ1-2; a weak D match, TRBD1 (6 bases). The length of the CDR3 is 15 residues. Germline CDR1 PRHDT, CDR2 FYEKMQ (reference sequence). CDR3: CVSSPPEGEHYGYTF. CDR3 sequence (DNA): TGTGTCAGCAGCCCCCCCGAGGGGGAACACTATGGCTACACCTTC. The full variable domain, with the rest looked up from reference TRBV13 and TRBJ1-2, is AAGVIQSPRHLIKEKRETATLKCYPIPRHDTVYWYQQGPGQDPQFLISFYEKMQSDKGSIPDRFSAQQFSDYHSELNMSSLELGDSALYFCVSSPPEGEHYGYTFGSGTRLTVV.

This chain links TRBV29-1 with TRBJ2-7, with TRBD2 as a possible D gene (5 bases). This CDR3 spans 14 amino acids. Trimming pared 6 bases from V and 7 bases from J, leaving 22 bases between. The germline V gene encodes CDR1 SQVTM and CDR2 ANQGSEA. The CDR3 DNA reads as TGCAGCGTCCCTTCCCCCAGGAGGACGTGGGAGCAGTACTTC. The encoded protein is CSVPSPRRTWEQYF.

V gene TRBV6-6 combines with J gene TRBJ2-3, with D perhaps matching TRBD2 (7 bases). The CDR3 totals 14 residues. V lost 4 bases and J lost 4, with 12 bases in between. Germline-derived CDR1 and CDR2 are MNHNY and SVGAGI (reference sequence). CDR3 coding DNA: TGTGCCAGCAGTTTGGGCGGGGGCGCAGATACGCAGTATTTT. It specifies CASSLGGGADTQYF.

As DNA, the CDR3 is TGCGCCAGCAGTCAACCAGGGACAGGCGGAGGCTACACCTTC. This encodes CASSQPGTGGGYTF. This sequence joins TRBV23-1 and TRBJ1-2, with 8 bases fitting TRBD1. TRBV23-1 is an ORF, and what it does is uncertain. The trim removed 2 bases at V and 8 bases at J, leaving 7 bases unmatched. CDR3 length: 14 residues.

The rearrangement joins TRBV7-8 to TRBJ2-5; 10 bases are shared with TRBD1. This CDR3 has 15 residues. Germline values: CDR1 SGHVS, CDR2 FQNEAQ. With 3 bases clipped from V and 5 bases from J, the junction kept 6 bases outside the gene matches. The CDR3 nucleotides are TGTGCCAGCAGCTTTCCGACAGGGGGCCGGGAGACCCAGTACTTC. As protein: CASSFPTGGRETQYF.

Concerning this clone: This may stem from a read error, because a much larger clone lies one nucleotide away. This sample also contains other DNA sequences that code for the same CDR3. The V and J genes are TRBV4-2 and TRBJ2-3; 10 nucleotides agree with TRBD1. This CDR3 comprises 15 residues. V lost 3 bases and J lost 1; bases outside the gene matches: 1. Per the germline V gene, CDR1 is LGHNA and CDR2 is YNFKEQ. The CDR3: CASSHGTGGTDTQYF. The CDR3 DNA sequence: TGTGCCAGCAGCCATGGGACAGGGGGCACAGATACGCAGTATTTT.

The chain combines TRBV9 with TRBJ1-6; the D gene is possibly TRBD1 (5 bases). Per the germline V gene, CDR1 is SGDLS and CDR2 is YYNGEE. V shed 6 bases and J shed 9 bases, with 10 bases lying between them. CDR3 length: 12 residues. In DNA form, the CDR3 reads TGTGCCAGCAACAAGGGGAGTTCACCCCTCCACTTT. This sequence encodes CASNKGSSPLHF. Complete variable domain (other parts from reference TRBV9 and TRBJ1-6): DSGVTQTPKHLITATGQRVTLRCSPRSGDLSVYWYQQSLDQGLQFLIQYYNGEERAKGNILERFSAQQFPDLHSELNLSSLELGDSALYFCASNKGSSPLHFGNGTRLTVT.

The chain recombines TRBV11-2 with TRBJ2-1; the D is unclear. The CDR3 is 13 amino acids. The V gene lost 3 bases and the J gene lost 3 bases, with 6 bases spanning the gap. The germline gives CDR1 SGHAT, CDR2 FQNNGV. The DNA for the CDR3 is TGTGCCAGCAGCTTGGTAGGCTACAATGAGCAGTTCTTC. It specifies CASSLVGYNEQFF.

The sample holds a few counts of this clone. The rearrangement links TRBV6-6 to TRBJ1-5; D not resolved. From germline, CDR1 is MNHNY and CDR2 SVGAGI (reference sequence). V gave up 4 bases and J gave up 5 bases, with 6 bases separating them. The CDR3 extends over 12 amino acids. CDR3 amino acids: CASSSTDQPQHF. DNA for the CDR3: TGTGCCAGCAGTTCCACAGATCAGCCCCAGCATTTT.

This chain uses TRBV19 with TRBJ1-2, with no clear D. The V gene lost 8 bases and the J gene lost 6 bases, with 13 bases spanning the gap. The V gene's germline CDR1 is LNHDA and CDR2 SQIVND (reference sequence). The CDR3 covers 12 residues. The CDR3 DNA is TGTGCCAGTGGGCCCTCCGCCGATGGCTACACCTTC. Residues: CASGPSADGYTF.

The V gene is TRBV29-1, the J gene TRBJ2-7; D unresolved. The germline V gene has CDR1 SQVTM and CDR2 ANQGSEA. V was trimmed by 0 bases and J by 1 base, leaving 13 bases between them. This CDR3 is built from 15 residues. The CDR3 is CSVEDPAWDSYEQYF. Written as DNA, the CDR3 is TGCAGCGTTGAAGATCCGGCTTGGGATTCCTACGAGCAGTACTTC.

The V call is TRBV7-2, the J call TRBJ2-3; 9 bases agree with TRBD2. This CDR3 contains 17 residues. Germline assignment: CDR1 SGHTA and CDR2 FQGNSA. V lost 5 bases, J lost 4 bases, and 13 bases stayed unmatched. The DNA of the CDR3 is TGTGCCAGCAGCCCTCAGACCCTAGCGGGGATGGCAGATACGCAGTATTTT. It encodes CASSPQTLAGMADTQYF.

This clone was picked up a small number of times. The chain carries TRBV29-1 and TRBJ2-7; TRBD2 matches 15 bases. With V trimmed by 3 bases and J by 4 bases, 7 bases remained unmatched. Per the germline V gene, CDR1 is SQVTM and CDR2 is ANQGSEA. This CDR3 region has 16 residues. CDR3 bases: TGCAGCGTTGATGTGGGACTAGCGGGGGGTAGTTACGAGCAGTACTTC. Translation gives CSVDVGLAGGSYEQYF.

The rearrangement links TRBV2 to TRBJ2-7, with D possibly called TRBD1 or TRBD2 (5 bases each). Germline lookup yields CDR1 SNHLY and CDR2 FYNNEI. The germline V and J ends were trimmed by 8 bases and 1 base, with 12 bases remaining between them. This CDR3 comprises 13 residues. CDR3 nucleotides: TGTGCCAGCCAGGGAGTCCCATCCTACGAGCAGTACTTC. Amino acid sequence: CASQGVPSYEQYF.

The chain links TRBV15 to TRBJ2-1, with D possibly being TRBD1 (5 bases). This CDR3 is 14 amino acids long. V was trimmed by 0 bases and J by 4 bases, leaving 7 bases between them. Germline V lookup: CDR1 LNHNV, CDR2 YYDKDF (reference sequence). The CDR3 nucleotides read TGTGCCACCAGCAGAGAGGGGCCGTACAATGAGCAGTTCTTC. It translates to CATSREGPYNEQFF.

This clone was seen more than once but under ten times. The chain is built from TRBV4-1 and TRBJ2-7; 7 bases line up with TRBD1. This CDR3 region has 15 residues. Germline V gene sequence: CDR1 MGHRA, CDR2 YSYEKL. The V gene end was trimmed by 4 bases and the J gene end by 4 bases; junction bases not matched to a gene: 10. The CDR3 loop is CASSPINVGQYEQYF. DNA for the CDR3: TGCGCCAGCAGCCCGATAAACGTGGGACAGTACGAGCAGTACTTC.

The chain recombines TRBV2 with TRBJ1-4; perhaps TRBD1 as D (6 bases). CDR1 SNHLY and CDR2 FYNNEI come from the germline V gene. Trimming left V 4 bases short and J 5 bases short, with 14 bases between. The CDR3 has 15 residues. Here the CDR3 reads CASSGFAGVNEKLFF. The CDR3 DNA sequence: TGTGCCAGCAGTGGGTTCGCAGGGGTAAATGAAAAACTGTTTTTT.

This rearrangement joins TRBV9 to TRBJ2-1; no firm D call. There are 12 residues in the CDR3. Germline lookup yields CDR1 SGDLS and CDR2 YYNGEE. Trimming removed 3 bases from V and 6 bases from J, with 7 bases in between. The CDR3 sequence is CASSEPSNEQFF. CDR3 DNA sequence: TGTGCCAGCAGCGAACCCAGCAATGAGCAGTTCTTC.

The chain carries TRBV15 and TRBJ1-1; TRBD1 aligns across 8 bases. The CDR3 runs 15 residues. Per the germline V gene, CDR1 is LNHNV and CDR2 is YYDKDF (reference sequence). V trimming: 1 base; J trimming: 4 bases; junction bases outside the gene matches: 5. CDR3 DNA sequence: TGTGCCACCAGCAGAGTTCGACAGGGGAGCACTGAAGCTTTCTTT. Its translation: CATSRVRQGSTEAFF.

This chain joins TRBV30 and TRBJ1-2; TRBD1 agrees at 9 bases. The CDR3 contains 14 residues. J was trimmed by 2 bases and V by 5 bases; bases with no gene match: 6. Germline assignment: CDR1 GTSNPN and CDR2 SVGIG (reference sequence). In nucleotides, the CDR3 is TGTGCCTGGCAAGGACAGGGGCGAAACTATGGCTACACCTTC. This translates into CAWQGQGRNYGYTF.

The CDR3, as DNA: TGTGCCAGCAGCTCTAGCGGGGGGGCCTTGGAGACCCAGTACTTC. Translation: CASSSSGGALETQYF. This sequence joins TRBV5-8 and TRBJ2-5; 12 bases agree with TRBD2. This CDR3 region has 15 residues. CDR1 is SGHTS, CDR2 YDEGEE, per germline. Germline trimming cut 3 bases from V and 5 bases from J; bases unmatched to any gene: 5.

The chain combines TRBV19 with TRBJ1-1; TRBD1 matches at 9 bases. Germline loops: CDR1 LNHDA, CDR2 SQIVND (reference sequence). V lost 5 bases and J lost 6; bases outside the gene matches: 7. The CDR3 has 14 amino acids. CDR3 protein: CASSPTYRGPEAFF. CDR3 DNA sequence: TGTGCCAGTAGTCCGACCTACAGGGGGCCTGAAGCTTTCTTT.

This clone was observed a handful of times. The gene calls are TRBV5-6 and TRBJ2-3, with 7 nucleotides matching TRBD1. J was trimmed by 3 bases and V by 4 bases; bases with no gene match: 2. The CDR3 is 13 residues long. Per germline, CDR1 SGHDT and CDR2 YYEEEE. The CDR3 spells CASSLRGTDTQYF. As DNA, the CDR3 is TGTGCCAGCAGCCTCAGGGGGACAGATACGCAGTATTTT.

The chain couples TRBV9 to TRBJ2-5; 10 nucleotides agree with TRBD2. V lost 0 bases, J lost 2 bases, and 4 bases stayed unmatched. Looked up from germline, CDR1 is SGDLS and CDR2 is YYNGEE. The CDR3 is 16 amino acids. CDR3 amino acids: CASSVVPSGGQETQYF. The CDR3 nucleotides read TGTGCCAGCAGCGTAGTTCCTAGCGGGGGACAAGAGACCCAGTACTTC.

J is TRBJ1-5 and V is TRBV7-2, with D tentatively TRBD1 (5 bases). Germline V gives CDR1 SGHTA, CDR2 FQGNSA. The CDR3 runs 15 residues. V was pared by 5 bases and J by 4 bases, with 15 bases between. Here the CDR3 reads CASSLEDMFNQPQHF. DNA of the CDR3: TGTGCCAGCAGCCTGGAGGACATGTTTAATCAGCCCCAGCATTTT.

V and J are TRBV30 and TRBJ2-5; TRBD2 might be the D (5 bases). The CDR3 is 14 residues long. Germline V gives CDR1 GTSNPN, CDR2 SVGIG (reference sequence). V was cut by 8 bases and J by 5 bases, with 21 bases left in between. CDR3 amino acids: CAGEEVSSAETQYF. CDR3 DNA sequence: TGTGCCGGTGAGGAGGTCTCCTCGGCGGAGACCCAGTACTTC.

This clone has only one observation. CDR3 region: CASSFSGGASGYTF. In nucleotides, the CDR3 is TGTGCCAGCAGTTTCTCAGGGGGCGCATCTGGCTACACCTTC. The chain joins TRBV25-1 to TRBJ1-2, with 8 bases matching TRBD1. The CDR3 sequence is 14 residues long. The ends lost 5 bases at V and 7 bases at J; junction bases unmatched: 9. Germline CDR1 reads MGHDK; CDR2 reads SYGVNS.

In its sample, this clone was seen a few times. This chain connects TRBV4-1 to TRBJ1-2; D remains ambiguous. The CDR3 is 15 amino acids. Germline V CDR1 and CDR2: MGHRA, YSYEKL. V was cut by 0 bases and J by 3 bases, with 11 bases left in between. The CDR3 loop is CASSQDRGFDYGYTF. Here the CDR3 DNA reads TGCGCCAGCAGCCAAGATCGCGGGTTTGACTATGGCTACACCTTC.